A selection of T cell receptor beta chains follows, all from one sample in a study of cytomegalovirus exposure and HLA in healthy donors. Clones were read by immunoSEQ multiplex PCR, and TCRdb kept only the in-frame ones, dropping some. The profile covers about 160,000 clones, with approximately 80% appearing a single time and 8.5% to 10% taken by the ten largest. Sequences were obtained from PBMCs. The source of these receptors is a man between 18 and 35 years old in good health and CMV-seropositive. Each CDR3 is given with its conserved first and last residue. Fields, in order: D gene, J gene, clone size, V gene, CDR3 protein, CDR3 DNA. D genes are given only for firm matches. Clone size is not always given. Where it is, it says once, few, many or a class for expanded clones.

TRBD1 TRBJ1-2 - TRBV7-8 CASSLAGGQGAASRF TGTGCCAGCAGCTTAGCAGGGGGACAGGGGGCGGCTTCCCGCTTC
- TRBJ2-7 - TRBV4-3 CASSQGLDSYEQYF TGCGCCAGCAGCCAAGGACTAGACTCCTACGAGCAGTACTTC
- TRBJ1-1 - TRBV5-8 CASSLGPNTEAFF TGTGCCAGCAGCTTGGGGCCCAACACTGAAGCTTTCTTT
TRBD1 TRBJ1-2 - TRBV10-3 CAISLDRGDGYTF TGTGCCATCAGCCTAGACAGGGGCGATGGCTACACCTTC
- TRBJ1-4 - TRBV30 CAWSGGRSVEKLFF TGTGCCTGGAGCGGGGGACGGAGTGTTGAAAAACTGTTTTTT
- TRBJ1-5 - TRBV19 CASTHRGAGVDQPQHF TGTGCCAGTACCCACCGCGGGGCCGGGGTCGATCAGCCCCAGCATTTT
TRBD1 TRBJ2-6 - TRBV18 CASSPGTAYSGANVLTF TGTGCCAGCTCACCCGGGACAGCTTACTCTGGGGCCAACGTCCTGACTTTC
- TRBJ1-2 - TRBV2 CASSGLGAGYTF TGTGCCAGCAGTGGCTTGGGGGCGGGCTACACCTTC
TRBD1 TRBJ1-4 few TRBV7-2 CASSIQQGAGEKLFF TGTGCCAGCAGCATACAACAGGGGGCGGGCGAAAAACTGTTTTTT
TRBD1 TRBJ1-6 once TRBV4-1 CASSQNRGNGSPLHF TGCGCCAGCAGCCAAAACAGGGGGAACGGTTCACCCCTCCACTTT
TRBD2 TRBJ2-1 once TRBV2 CASSPREGTEIEQFF TGTGCCAGCAGTCCGCGGGAGGGTACTGAGATTGAGCAGTTCTTC
- TRBJ1-4 - TRBV5-6 CASSRGTATNEKLFF TGTGCCAGCAGCCGGGGGACGGCAACTAATGAAAAACTGTTTTTT
- TRBJ2-3 - TRBV11-1 CASSLLGGRDTQYF TGTGCCAGCAGCCTCCTGGGGGGGCGGGATACGCAGTATTTT
TRBD1 TRBJ2-5 few TRBV2 CASSEIETGMETQYF TGTGCCAGCAGTGAAATAGAGACAGGGATGGAGACCCAGTACTTC
- TRBJ1-6 few TRBV4-3 CASSQELRSNSPLHF TGCGCCAGCAGCCAAGAGTTGAGGAGTAATTCACCCCTCCACTTT
TRBD1 TRBJ2-7 once TRBV27 CASSLRGTGVGEQYF TGTGCCAGCAGTTTAAGAGGGACAGGGGTGGGGGAGCAGTACTTC
- TRBJ1-1 - TRBV5-6 CASSFIQGGTEAFF TGTGCCAGCAGCTTTATACAGGGCGGCACTGAAGCTTTCTTT
- TRBJ1-5 few TRBV2 CASSRYNQPQHF TGTGCCAGCAGTCGGTACAATCAGCCCCAGCATTTT
- TRBJ2-3 - TRBV9 CASSVGTAYTDTQYF TGTGCCAGCAGCGTAGGGACAGCATACACAGATACGCAGTATTTT
TRBD2 TRBJ2-3 few TRBV7-8 CASSPRTSGNTDTQYF TGTGCCAGCAGCCCCCGGACTAGCGGGAACACAGATACGCAGTATTTT
TRBD2 TRBJ2-5 few TRBV7-9 CASSFSGGEETQYF TGTGCCAGCAGCTTTAGCGGGGGGGAAGAGACCCAGTACTTC
TRBD1 TRBJ1-1 - TRBV5-8 CASSLTQGMNTEAFF TGTGCCAGCAGCCTGACACAGGGGATGAACACTGAAGCTTTCTTT
TRBD1 TRBJ2-1 few TRBV27 CASSLWGTGGYNEQFF TGTGCCAGCAGTTTATGGGGGACAGGGGGATACAATGAGCAGTTCTTC
- TRBJ2-1 once TRBV29-1 CSVGGLNEQFF TGCAGCGTTGGGGGACTTAATGAGCAGTTCTTC
- TRBJ2-4 once TRBV5-1 CASSLLGAYF TGCGCCAGCAGCTTGCTAGGTGCTTACTTC
TRBD1 TRBJ2-7 - TRBV13 CASSLGQGAYEQYF TGTGCCAGCAGCTTAGGACAGGGGGCCTACGAGCAGTACTTC
TRBD1 TRBJ2-5 - TRBV18 CASSLRGPQETQYF TGTGCCAGCTCACTCAGGGGGCCCCAAGAGACCCAGTACTTC